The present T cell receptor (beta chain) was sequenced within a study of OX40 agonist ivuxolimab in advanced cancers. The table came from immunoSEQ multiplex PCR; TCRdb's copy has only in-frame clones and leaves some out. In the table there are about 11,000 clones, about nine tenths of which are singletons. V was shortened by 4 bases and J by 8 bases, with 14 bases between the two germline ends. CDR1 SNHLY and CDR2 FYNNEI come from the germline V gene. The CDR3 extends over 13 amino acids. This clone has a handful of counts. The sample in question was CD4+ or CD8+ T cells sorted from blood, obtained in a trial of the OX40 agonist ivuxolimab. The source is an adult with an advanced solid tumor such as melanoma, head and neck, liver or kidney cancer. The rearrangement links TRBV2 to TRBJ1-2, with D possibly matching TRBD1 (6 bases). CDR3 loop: CASSVDRREGYTF. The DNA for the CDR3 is TGTGCCAGCAGTGTGGACAGAAGGGAGGGCTACACCTTC.